Following are 7 T cell receptor beta chains from one sample sequenced in a study of control samples from healthy donors and cancer patients. Assay used: immunoSEQ multiplex PCR; TCRdb lists only in-frame clones, some missing. The sample consists of around 200,000 clones, approximately 92% of them appearing once. What was sequenced was blood. Source of these receptors: a man aged 18 to 30 in good health.

This chain links TRBV7-9 with TRBJ2-5; D is possibly TRBD2 (7 bases). The germline V gene encodes CDR1 SEHNR and CDR2 FQNEAQ (reference sequence). Trimming left V 4 bases short and J 1 base short, with 19 bases between. The length of the CDR3 is 17 residues. The CDR3 is CASSSQGWSGAQETQYF. The CDR3 DNA follows: TGTGCCAGCAGCTCCCAGGGGTGGAGCGGGGCCCAAGAGACCCAGTACTTC. The full variable domain, with the rest looked up from reference TRBV7-9 and TRBJ2-5, is DTGVSQNPRHKITKRGQNVTFRCDPISEHNRLYWYRQTLGQGPEFLTYFQNEAQLEKSRLLSDRFSAERPKGSFSTLEIQRTEQGDSAMYLCASSSQGWSGAQETQYFGPGTRLLVL.

The chain recombines TRBV30 with TRBJ1-6; D not resolved. CDR3 length: 16 residues. The ends were cut back, 3 bases at V and 0 bases at J, with 12 bases in the middle. Per the germline V gene, CDR1 is GTSNPN and CDR2 is SVGIG (reference sequence). CDR3 bases: TGTGCCTGGAGGGCCGGGATGAGCTCCTATAATTCACCCCTCCACTTT. It encodes CAWRAGMSSYNSPLHF.

The chain uses TRBV5-1 and TRBJ2-1; possible D gene TRBD2, 6 bases. This CDR3 is built from 13 residues. Germline loops: CDR1 SGHRS, CDR2 YFSETQ. V was clipped by 4 bases and J by 8 bases, with 13 bases between them. This CDR3 is CASSRRWGDEQFF. The DNA of the CDR3 is TGCGCCAGCAGCCGGAGATGGGGGGATGAGCAGTTCTTC.

The CDR3 sequence: CARTIGESDEKLFF. CDR3 in DNA: TGTGCCAGAACTATAGGGGAGTCGGATGAAAAACTGTTTTTT. J is TRBJ1-4 and V is TRBV21-1. TRBV21-1 is a documented pseudogene. This CDR3 has 14 residues.

The sample holds one count of this clone. The rearrangement uses TRBV7-2 and TRBJ1-1, with D perhaps matching TRBD1 (5 bases). Germline lookup yields CDR1 SGHTA and CDR2 FQGNSA. The ends were cut back, 6 bases at V and 0 bases at J, with 14 bases in the middle. This CDR3 is built from 15 residues. In nucleotides, the CDR3 is TGTGCCAGCAGATCCTTTGACAGTCTGAACACTGAAGCTTTCTTT. Encoded protein: CASRSFDSLNTEAFF.

V usage is TRBV24-1 and J usage is TRBJ2-1; D unresolved. With 5 bases removed from V and 4 bases from J, the gap between germline ends came to 8 bases. This CDR3 has 13 amino acids. Germline CDR1 is KGHDR and CDR2 is SFDVKD. The CDR3 nucleotides read TGTGCCACCAGTGTGATAGGGTACAATGAGCAGTTCTTC. The encoded protein is CATSVIGYNEQFF.

V usage is TRBV4-1 and J usage is TRBJ2-1, with 12 bases fitting TRBD2. Germline lookup yields CDR1 MGHRA and CDR2 YSYEKL. The CDR3 spans 17 residues. The V and J ends lost 1 base and 7 bases, in that order; junction bases with no gene match: 8. The CDR3 DNA reads TGCGCCAGCAGCCAAGGTCTAGCGGGGGGGCAATTGAATGAGCAGTTCTTC. Encoded protein: CASSQGLAGGQLNEQFF.